These 13 T cell receptor beta chains originate from one sample sequenced in a study of technical replicates of blood from several donors listed by TCRdb under 2017. The receptor library was made with the immunoSEQ multiplex PCR assay. This immuneACCESS table, as held by TCRdb, lists in-frame sequences with V and J called but not all clones. Of the missing ones, under half trace to an unresolved V gene in checked studies; the others have no known cause. Counted in this sample were 95,000 to 100,000 clones; almost 96% of them appeared once. About 0.23% of the sample is taken by the ten largest. Material for sequencing was T cells isolated from PBMCs. The receptors derive from a human donor in good health.

Comment on this clone: Germline and junction disagree at one end, which may indicate a read error. The rearrangement joins TRBV19 to TRBJ2-7; D is undetermined. The V gene's germline CDR1 is LNHDA and CDR2 SQIVND (reference sequence). The CDR3 is 14 amino acids. The CDR3 DNA sequence: TGTGCGAGTAAGTCATCTATCGCCTCCTACGAGCAGTACTTC. Amino acid sequence: CASKSSIASYEQYF.

This clone was seen only once. The J gene is TRBJ1-1, the V gene TRBV30; weak D call: TRBD1 (5 bases). The CDR3 is made up of 14 amino acids. The V gene's germline CDR1 is GTSNPN and CDR2 SVGIG (reference sequence). V lost 3 bases and J 3 bases, leaving 14 bases between the germline ends. CDR3: CAWSSNGGYTEAFF. DNA of the CDR3: TGTGCCTGGAGCTCAAACGGGGGGTACACTGAAGCTTTCTTT.

V and J are TRBV10-2 and TRBJ2-7; 11 positions match TRBD1. The CDR3 sequence is 15 residues long. CDR1 is WSHSY, CDR2 SAAADI, per germline. V lost 6 bases to trimming and J lost 7 bases; unmatched junction nucleotides: 11. CDR3 region: CASRPAPGTGGEQYF. The CDR3 DNA is TGCGCCAGCAGACCCGCCCCCGGGACAGGGGGAGAGCAGTACTTC.

V and J are TRBV6-6 and TRBJ2-7, with D possibly being TRBD1 (6 bases). The length of the CDR3 is 12 residues. Trimming stripped 8 bases from V and 3 bases from J, with 11 bases between. The germline gives CDR1 MNHNY, CDR2 SVGAGI (reference sequence). The CDR3 sequence: CASSEGDYEQYF. As DNA, the CDR3 is TGTGCCAGCTCAGAGGGGGACTACGAGCAGTACTTC.

The V and J genes are TRBV27 and TRBJ2-1, with D possibly TRBD1 on 5 matching bases. With 5 bases removed from V and 5 bases from J, the gap between germline ends came to 19 bases. Per germline, CDR1 MNHEY and CDR2 SMNVEV (reference sequence). There are 16 residues in the CDR3. The CDR3 region is CASSLVGPIRDNEQFF. The CDR3 DNA follows: TGTGCCAGCAGTCTGGTCGGCCCTATCAGGGACAATGAGCAGTTCTTC.

The chain carries TRBV2 and TRBJ2-2; 9 bases align to TRBD2. The CDR3 is 13 residues long. The V gene's germline CDR1 is SNHLY and CDR2 FYNNEI. Trimming cost V 6 bases and J 6 bases; bases outside gene matches: 2. Written as DNA, the CDR3 is TGTGCCAGCAGGAAGCGGGAGGCCGGGGAGCTGTTTTTT. It codes for CASRKREAGELFF.

This clone was picked up one time. This chain connects TRBV25-1 to TRBJ2-7; 11 nucleotides match TRBD2. J lost 0 bases, V lost 4 bases, and 8 bases had no gene match. Germline CDR1 and CDR2: MGHDK and SYGVNS. The CDR3 length is 17 residues. CDR3 bases: TGTGCCAGCAGTGTCCCGACCGGGACTAGCGGCTCCTACGAGCAGTACTTC. It codes for CASSVPTGTSGSYEQYF.

The chain combines TRBV28 with TRBJ2-1; no reliable D call. This CDR3 is built from 14 residues. Germline V gene lookup returns CDR1 MDHEN and CDR2 SYDVKM. V was clipped by 1 base and J by 0 bases, with 4 bases between them. The CDR3 protein is CASSLSGSYNEQFF. The CDR3 nucleotides read TGTGCCAGCAGTTTATCAGGCTCCTACAATGAGCAGTTCTTC.

This chain links TRBV2 with TRBJ2-1, with D perhaps matching TRBD1 (5 bases). V was clipped by 5 bases and J by 2 bases, with 16 bases between them. The germline CDR1 and CDR2 sequences are SNHLY and FYNNEI. The CDR3 is 16 amino acids. The CDR3 bases are TGTGCCAGCAGTAACGGAACAGGACCAGCCTACAATGAGCAGTTCTTC. Amino acids: CASSNGTGPAYNEQFF.

The rearrangement links TRBV27 to TRBJ2-3, with TRBD2 matching over 13 bases. The CDR3 runs to 18 residues. V shed 6 bases and J 1 base; nucleotides not matched to a gene: 10. Germline assignment: CDR1 MNHEY and CDR2 SMNVEV (reference sequence). The CDR3 coding sequence is TGTGCCAGCAGGGGACTAGCGGGACCACCCCAACGCACAGATACGCAGTATTTT. Protein sequence: CASRGLAGPPQRTDTQYF.

This rearrangement joins TRBV19 to TRBJ2-3; possible D gene TRBD1, 5 bases. This CDR3 spans 14 amino acids. The ends were cut back, 1 base at V and 8 bases at J, with 13 bases in the middle. CDR1 and CDR2 (germline): LNHDA, SQIVND (reference sequence). CDR3 sequence reads: CASSIGGTPGTQYF. CDR3 nucleotides: TGTGCCAGTAGTATAGGGGGCACCCCGGGTACGCAGTATTTT. The full variable domain, rest sourced from reference TRBV19 and TRBJ2-3, is DGGITQSPKYLFRKEGQNVTLSCEQNLNHDAMYWYRQDPGQGLRLIYYSQIVNDFQKGDIAEGYSVSREKKESFPLTVTSAQKNPTAFYLCASSIGGTPGTQYFGPGTRLTVL.

Written as DNA, the CDR3 is TGTGCCAGCAGAGGACAGGGGGCAGAGGCCAAAAACATTCAGTACTTC. As protein: CASRGQGAEAKNIQYF. The chain combines TRBV28 with TRBJ2-4, with 11 bases aligning to TRBD1. The germline V gene has CDR1 MDHEN and CDR2 SYDVKM. Unmatched junction bases numbered 5, after V lost 6 bases and J lost 1 base. The CDR3 loop spans 16 amino acids.

The chain joins TRBV5-4 to TRBJ1-1; D is uncertain. V dropped 0 bases and J dropped 8 bases, with 5 bases sitting between them. The CDR3 covers 11 residues. In germline, CDR1 is SGHNT, CDR2 YYREEE (reference sequence). The CDR3 is CASSLGPEAFF. CDR3 DNA sequence: TGTGCCAGCAGCTTGGGGCCCGAAGCTTTCTTT.